This T cell receptor beta chain was sequenced in a study of T cells in Graves' hyperthyroidism and ophthalmopathy. On this clonotype itself: Its antigen is unknown.

Template material for amplifying TCR beta CDR3 regions consisted of RNA transcripts. First-round RT-PCR with HTBI primers amplified the TCR CDR3 region. TCRdb called the multiplex PCR reads again in MiXCR, with one record for every CDR3 protein. Of 350,000 to 400,000 distinct CDR3 sequences in the sample, 14% are singletons; the top ten hold roughly 9.6%. Findings and limits, study-wide: Most thyroid clonotypes that were expanded above 0.001 also turned up in blood.

The V gene's germline CDR1 is SGHAT and CDR2 FQNNGV. The CDR3 loop spans 14 amino acids. V gave up 5 bases and J gave up 1 base, with 11 bases separating them. Those patients with uncontrolled infection, other autoimmune disease, pregnancy or lactation were excluded. Diagnoses were made from clinical symptoms, serum measures (thyroxine and TRAb), thyroid ultrasound and orbital computed tomography. The receptor comes from a woman aged 60-75 years with Graves' hyperthyroidism. The gene calls are TRBV11-2 and TRBJ1-1; D is undetermined. Sequences were obtained from blood. The CDR3 reads CASSRRAGNTEAFF. The CDR3 DNA reads as TGTGCCAGCAGCAGGCGGGCTGGGAACACTGAAGCTTTCTTT.